This T cell receptor (beta chain) came from a study of cytotoxic CD8 clonotypes in ibrutinib-treated CLL. Whole-study context: Patients attained roughly 25 partial and 2 complete responses; at median about 74 months, around 15 remained remitted while approximately 12 progressed.

In this sample, this clone turned up a few times. Clones were read by immunoSEQ multiplex PCR, and TCRdb kept only the in-frame ones, dropping some. The repertoire includes more than 85,000 clones, more than 75% of them detected once, and approximately 30% sits in the top ten. In germline, CDR1 is SGHRS, CDR2 YFSETQ. Trimming at V came to 4 bases and at J to 8 bases, leaving 12 bases not matched to a gene. The CDR3 is 15 amino acids. The chain has TRBV5-1 and TRBJ1-2, with 9 bases fitting TRBD1. The sequence was collected from a human donor with chronic lymphocytic leukemia. The material was PBMCs, obtained after 12 months of ibrutinib treatment. The CDR3 region has the DNA TGCGCCAGCAGCGTGGGACAGGGAAGTCTGATCGGCTACACCTTC. This sequence encodes CASSVGQGSLIGYTF.